This T cell receptor beta chain was observed in a study of blood T cell repertoires in COVID-19. Looking at the study overall: Acute-phase and convalescent COVID-19 samples originated in the United States, Italy and Spain. In each case, the material was cDNA or gDNA derived from T cells, B-cell-depleted T cells, or PBMCs.

The CDR3 runs 16 residues. Trimming removed 4 bases from V and 6 bases from J, with 16 bases in between. Germline CDR1 reads LGHNA; CDR2 reads YSLEER. Authors' methods: Amplifying reference gene primers gave estimates of nucleated cell counts. Assay: immunoSEQ multiplex PCR; the TCRdb copy retains only in-frame clones and omits some. V and J calls and clone size are given by that table; D and trimming were obtained from the DNA. The sample lists fewer than 450,000 clones; about nine tenths were seen once. What was sequenced was peripheral blood. This receptor was obtained from a woman in her 70s with COVID-19, enrolled during active disease. J is TRBJ1-6 and V is TRBV4-3; no clear D. CDR3 nucleotide sequence: TGCGCCAGCAGCCCGACGTCGGGAAAGGCTAATTCACCCCTCCACTTT. Its protein product is CASSPTSGKANSPLHF.